A selection of T cell receptor beta chains follows, all from one sample in a study of T cells in Graves' hyperthyroidism and ophthalmopathy. TCRdb ran MiXCR on the multiplex PCR reads and lists one entry per CDR3 protein. The sample shows about 520,000 distinct CDR3 sequences, around a quarter of them seen only once. The sequenced material came from blood. The origin of the receptors is a woman aged 25 to 45 with Graves' ophthalmopathy. CDR3s include the opening cysteine and the closing phenylalanine or tryptophan. D genes are given only for firm matches. Expanded clones get a size class; other rows say once, few or many, or leave the size out.

>many|TRBD1|15|TRBJ1-1|TRBV6-1
TGTGCCAGCAGTGGAGGGGGGACAGCGAACACTGAAGCTTTCTTT
CASSGGGTANTEAFF
>-|TRBD1|15|TRBJ1-3|TRBV6-5
TGTGCCAGCAGTTACCGAGGACAGGGAGGAAACACCATATATTTT
CASSYRGQGGNTIYF
>many|TRBD1|13|TRBJ1-1|TRBV10-3
TGTGCCATCGAGGGACAGTTGAACACTGAAGCTTTCTTT
CAIEGQLNTEAFF
>few|-|13|TRBJ2-5|TRBV9
TGTGCCAGCAGCGTTAGGATCTGGGAGACCCAGTACTTC
CASSVRIWETQYF
>many|-|14|TRBJ2-7|TRBV6-1
TGTGCCAGCGGGGAGGACAGACGGCGGGGGGAGCAGTACTTC
CASGEDRRRGEQYF
>-|-|17|TRBJ2-4|TRBV27
TGTGCCAGCAGCCCAAACCAGGCGGCCCCATCCCTACAATATCAGTACTTC
CASSPNQAAPSLQYQYF
>once|-|19|TRBJ2-2|TRBV3-1
TGTGCCAGCAGGAAAGACTTTCCCAGCACCGATGAGAACACCGGGGAGCTGTTTTTT
CASRKDFPSTDENTGELFF
>-|TRBD1|14|TRBJ1-3|TRBV10-2
TGCGCCAGCGCGGACAGGGAAAGTGGAAACACCATATATTTT
CASADRESGNTIYF
>-|TRBD1|14|TRBJ1-1|TRBV7-2
TGTGCCAGCAGTTTGACAGGGGCGGTAACTGAAGCTTTCTTT
CASSLTGAVTEAFF
>many|TRBD1|15|TRBJ1-5|TRBV12-5
TGTGCTAGTGGCCCCGACAGGGGGCCCACACAGCCCCAGCATTTT
CASGPDRGPTQPQHF
>-|TRBD2|14|TRBJ2-7|TRBV28
TGTGCCATTTGGGGGGCTAGCGGGAGGGAAGAGCAGTACTTC
CAIWGASGREEQYF